This entry is about one T cell receptor beta chain. TCRdb's copy holds only in-frame clones and misses some; the assay was immunoSEQ multiplex PCR. Found here are 170,000 or so clones, 88% of them singletons; the top ten hold 9% to 10%. This specimen belongs to a study of blood T cell repertoires in COVID-19. Recovered participants had two consecutive negative NP/OP PCR tests, healthcare professional clearance, or symptom resolution. V lost 1 base to trimming and J lost 3 bases, with 5 bases between them. The CDR3 contains 13 residues. Germline V CDR1 and CDR2: PRHDT, FYEKMQ (reference sequence). The clonotype comes from a woman aged 18 to 35 who had recovered from COVID-19. Sequences were obtained from PBMCs or T cells enriched from blood (not recorded which). V usage is TRBV13 and J usage is TRBJ2-3, with D maybe TRBD1 (5 bases). CDR3 protein: CASSLDRTDTQYF. The CDR3, as DNA: TGTGCCAGCAGCTTAGACAGGACAGATACGCAGTATTTT. The variable domain in full, with the rest retrieved from reference TRBV13 and TRBJ2-3, is AAGVIQSPRHLIKEKRETATLKCYPIPRHDTVYWYQQGPGQDPQFLISFYEKMQSDKGSIPDRFSAQQFSDYHSELNMSSLELGDSALYFCASSLDRTDTQYFGPGTRLTVL.